These 23 T cell receptor beta chains were all obtained from the same sample, sequenced in a study of TIL therapy for anti-PD-1-resistant metastatic lung cancer. The time point denotes: pre-treatment sample, taken before nivolumab and TIL therapy. This was the immunoSEQ v3 assay. TCRdb's table, derived via immunoSEQ multiplex PCR, lists solely in-frame clones and lacks some. Of about 52,000 clones detected, 70% to 80% appear once; the ten largest clones hold around 4.8%. The source material was blood, sampled at baseline. The origin of the receptors is a woman aged 30 to 85 with non-small cell lung cancer.

This sequence joins TRBV6-6 and TRBJ2-5; 9 bases agree with TRBD1. Germline V lookup: CDR1 MNHNY, CDR2 SVGAGI (reference sequence). CDR3 length: 15 residues. The junction had 6 bases not matched to a gene; V was cut back by 2 bases and J by 5 bases. DNA of the CDR3: TGTGCCAGCAGTTACGTCGGGACAGGGTGGGAGACCCAGTACTTC. This translates into CASSYVGTGWETQYF.

This clone occurred a few times. The rearrangement links TRBV2 to TRBJ1-5, with 8 nucleotides matching TRBD1. Germline V gives CDR1 SNHLY, CDR2 FYNNEI. The CDR3 has 15 amino acids. Trimming cost V 6 bases and J 3 bases; bases outside gene matches: 7. The CDR3: CASSPTGDDNQPQHF. CDR3 nucleotide sequence: TGTGCCAGCAGCCCGACAGGGGACGACAATCAGCCCCAGCATTTT.

This clone was counted a few times. The chain combines TRBV10-3 with TRBJ1-2, with TRBD1 matching 7 bases. The CDR3 totals 15 residues. Per the germline V gene, CDR1 is ENHRY and CDR2 is SYGVKD. The trim removed 6 bases at V and 8 bases at J, leaving 15 bases unmatched. CDR3 amino acids: CAISRDSGGLYGYTF. CDR3 nucleotides: TGTGCCATCAGCCGGGACAGTGGGGGATTATACGGCTACACCTTC.

By its share, this clone is medium-sized. The chain joins TRBV6-5 to TRBJ2-1, with D maybe TRBD1 (5 bases). The CDR3 extends over 13 amino acids. The V and J ends lost 0 bases and 8 bases respectively, with 8 bases between them. Germline V CDR1 and CDR2: MNHEY, SVGAGI. This chain's CDR3 is CASSYSGADEQFF. In nucleotides, the CDR3 is TGTGCCAGCAGTTACTCAGGGGCGGATGAGCAGTTCTTC.

In this sample, this clone turned up a few times. The CDR3 DNA reads as TGTGCCAGCAGCCAAGGACAGGGTCACGAGCAGTACTTC. Encoded protein: CASSQGQGHEQYF. The genes are TRBV16 and TRBJ2-7; 8 nucleotides match TRBD1. The CDR3 runs 13 residues. V lost 2 bases, J lost 5 bases, and 2 bases stayed unmatched. Germline values: CDR1 KGHSY, CDR2 FQNENV. Using reference TRBV16 and TRBJ2-7 for the parts outside the CDR3, the full variable domain is GEEVAQTPKHLVRGEGQKAKLYCAPIKGHSYVFWYQQVLKNEFKFLISFQNENVFDETGMPKERFSAKCLPNSPCSLEIQATKLEDSAVYFCASSQGQGHEQYFGPGTRLTVT.

The chain carries TRBV11-2 and TRBJ1-5; D is perhaps TRBD1 (5 bases). V shed 0 bases and J shed 7 bases, with 10 bases lying between them. This CDR3 has 14 amino acids. Germline-derived CDR1 and CDR2 are SGHAT and FQNNGV. CDR3 region: CASSLEGVRQPQHF. CDR3 bases: TGTGCCAGCAGCTTAGAAGGGGTCAGGCAGCCCCAGCATTTT.

This clone was detected only a few times. V gene TRBV19 combines with J gene TRBJ2-5; 7 bases are shared with TRBD1. The CDR3 is made up of 13 amino acids. Trimming took 6 bases from V and 4 from J; bases not matched to a gene: 5. Germline V gives CDR1 LNHDA, CDR2 SQIVND (reference sequence). DNA for the CDR3: TGTGCCAGTAGAGAAGGGGGCAGAGAGACCCAGTACTTC. Amino acid sequence: CASREGGRETQYF.

The V call is TRBV15, the J call TRBJ1-6; TRBD1 might be the D (5 bases). The CDR3 covers 18 residues. Trimming removed 0 bases at V and 3 bases at J, with 15 bases between. Germline CDR1 LNHNV, CDR2 YYDKDF (reference sequence). CDR3 in DNA: TGTGCCACCAGCAGAGAGGCCGGGACGGCCAACTATAATTCACCCCTCCACTTT. This codes for CATSREAGTANYNSPLHF.

This clone was seen a few times. The chain couples TRBV2 to TRBJ1-4, with a tentative D call TRBD1 (5 bases). Trimming shortened V by 4 bases and J by 5 bases, and 5 bases separated the two germline ends. The CDR3 runs to 12 residues. The germline gives CDR1 SNHLY, CDR2 FYNNEI. Here the CDR3 reads CASSGQNEKLFF. The CDR3 DNA reads TGTGCCAGCAGTGGACAGAATGAAAAACTGTTTTTT.

There are a few counts of this clone. The rearrangement links TRBV19 to TRBJ1-2; possibly TRBD1 for D (6 bases). The CDR3 totals 14 residues. Germline CDR1 LNHDA, CDR2 SQIVND (reference sequence). The V end was cut by 1 base, the J end by 4 bases, with 10 bases between. The CDR3 bases are TGTGCCAGTAGTATAGGGGACATCCCCTATGGCTACACCTTC. Translated: CASSIGDIPYGYTF.

This clone was recorded a few times. This chain connects TRBV4-1 to TRBJ2-7; D ambiguous. V was cut by 0 bases and J by 3 bases, with 12 bases left in between. From germline, CDR1 is MGHRA and CDR2 YSYEKL. There are 15 residues in the CDR3. Here the CDR3 DNA reads TGCGCCAGCAGCCAAGATCCTGGACCAGGCTACGAGCAGTACTTC. It translates to CASSQDPGPGYEQYF.

The rearrangement joins TRBV6-1 to TRBJ2-5; TRBD2 aligns across 7 bases. V lost 2 bases, J lost 2 bases, and 5 bases stayed unmatched. Germline loops: CDR1 MNHNS, CDR2 SASEGT. CDR3 length: 15 amino acids. The CDR3 DNA is TGTGCCAGCAGTGAATTCACGGGGGGACAAGAGACCCAGTACTTC. Translating it yields CASSEFTGGQETQYF.

The rearrangement joins TRBV25-1 to TRBJ2-1; TRBD2 matches at 7 bases. The germline gives CDR1 MGHDK, CDR2 SYGVNS. The CDR3 contains 12 residues. V lost 7 bases, J lost 7 bases, and 4 bases stayed unmatched. The CDR3 sequence is CASTGGGNEQFF. Here the CDR3 DNA reads TGTGCCAGCACGGGGGGAGGGAATGAGCAGTTCTTC.

V usage is TRBV13 and J usage is TRBJ1-6; D call uncertain. Per germline, CDR1 PRHDT and CDR2 FYEKMQ (reference sequence). The V and J ends lost 0 bases and 4 bases respectively, with 13 bases between them. This CDR3 contains 17 residues. CDR3 region: CASSLGLSRKYNSPLHF. The CDR3 bases are TGTGCCAGCAGCTTAGGCCTGTCCAGGAAGTATAATTCACCCCTCCACTTT. Looking up the rest from reference TRBV13 and TRBJ1-6 gives the full variable domain: AAGVIQSPRHLIKEKRETATLKCYPIPRHDTVYWYQQGPGQDPQFLISFYEKMQSDKGSIPDRFSAQQFSDYHSELNMSSLELGDSALYFCASSLGLSRKYNSPLHFGNGTRLTVT.

V usage is TRBV7-9 and J usage is TRBJ2-1, with D unresolved. Between the trimmed V and J ends, which lost 3 bases and 7 bases, there was a span of 10 bases. The CDR3 runs 13 residues. Looked up from germline, CDR1 is SEHNR and CDR2 is FQNEAQ (reference sequence). The CDR3: CASSFPEGNEQFF. CDR3 coding DNA: TGTGCCAGCAGCTTCCCTGAAGGAAATGAGCAGTTCTTC.

This clone was picked up a small number of times. The rearrangement links TRBV19 to TRBJ1-1; D possibly corresponds to TRBD1 (6 bases). Germline V CDR1 and CDR2: LNHDA, SQIVND (reference sequence). This CDR3 comprises 13 residues. With 6 bases removed from V and 3 bases from J, the gap between germline ends came to 11 bases. The CDR3 here is CASSQGQYTEAFF. The CDR3 nucleotides are TGTGCCAGTAGCCAGGGGCAATACACTGAAGCTTTCTTT.

This clone turned up a few times. The CDR3 loop is CASSVVKRGFNEQFF. CDR3 in DNA: TGTGCCAGCAGCGTAGTCAAGCGGGGGTTTAATGAGCAGTTCTTC. The rearrangement joins TRBV9 to TRBJ2-1, with 8 nucleotides matching TRBD2. This CDR3 has 15 residues. Trimming cost V 0 bases and J 7 bases; bases outside gene matches: 6. Germline V gives CDR1 SGDLS, CDR2 YYNGEE.

This clone was observed a few times. The chain recombines TRBV7-9 with TRBJ2-1, with 7 bases identical to TRBD2. Trimming took 5 bases from V and 0 from J; bases not matched to a gene: 7. The germline CDR1 and CDR2 sequences are SEHNR and FQNEAQ (reference sequence). This CDR3 has 16 residues. The DNA for the CDR3 is TGTGCCAGCAGCCCAATAGCGGGTAGCTCCTACAATGAGCAGTTCTTC. Protein: CASSPIAGSSYNEQFF.

This chain links TRBV5-6 with TRBJ1-5; 11 positions agree with TRBD1. Trimming removed 3 bases from V and 0 bases from J; junction bases left unmatched: 8. There are 18 residues in the CDR3. From germline, CDR1 is SGHDT and CDR2 YYEEEE. CDR3 protein: CASSWTGGDHYSNQPQHF. DNA of the CDR3: TGTGCCAGCAGCTGGACAGGGGGCGACCACTATAGCAATCAGCCCCAGCATTTT.

This clone came up a few times. The chain combines TRBV5-1 with TRBJ2-3, with 10 bases identical to TRBD2. From germline, CDR1 is SGHRS and CDR2 YFSETQ. The CDR3 runs to 16 residues. V shed 4 bases, J shed 2 bases, and the junction held 7 bases outside the gene matches. CDR3 coding DNA: TGCGCCAGCAGCCCAGCTAGCGGGGGCTACACAGATACGCAGTATTTT. This gives the protein CASSPASGGYTDTQYF.

The chain has TRBV10-1 and TRBJ1-3; no clear D. V was trimmed by 0 bases and J by 2 bases, leaving 8 bases between them. CDR1 and CDR2 (germline): WNHNN, SYGVQD (reference sequence). The length of the CDR3 is 15 residues. CDR3: CASSESGRAGNTIYF. The CDR3 DNA sequence: TGCGCCAGCAGTGAGTCGGGGAGAGCTGGAAACACCATATATTTT.

The chain carries TRBV6-6 and TRBJ2-5; TRBD2 matches 7 bases. The germline gives CDR1 MNHNY, CDR2 SVGAGI (reference sequence). The CDR3 has 14 residues. After removal of 10 bases from V and 2 bases from J, the junction contained 10 bases not matched to a gene. CDR3 residues: CATRTSWAQETQYF. The CDR3 bases are TGTGCCACCAGGACTAGTTGGGCACAAGAGACCCAGTACTTC.

The chain couples TRBV11-2 to TRBJ2-3, with unresolved D. Germline CDR1 reads SGHAT; CDR2 reads FQNNGV. The CDR3 is 14 residues long. Trimming stripped 0 bases from V and 0 bases from J, with 4 bases between. As DNA, the CDR3 is TGTGCCAGCAGCTTAGATATTAGCACAGATACGCAGTATTTT. It is translated as CASSLDISTDTQYF.